Each of the 30 T cell receptor beta chains below was sequenced from the same sample in a study of T cells in localized non-small cell lung cancer. The data were produced by immunoSEQ multiplex PCR, yet TCRdb's version contains in-frame clones alone and is incomplete. In the table there are under 20,000 clones, more than 70% of which are singletons. Source: peripheral blood mononuclear cells, taken before any cancer treatment. These receptors came from a male donor aged 60 or older with stage II lung adenocarcinoma.

The chain combines TRBV10-3 with TRBJ2-7; 7 bases are shared with TRBD2. This CDR3 comprises 14 residues. Per the germline V gene, CDR1 is ENHRY and CDR2 is SYGVKD. V shed 8 bases, J shed 0 bases, and the junction held 7 bases outside the gene matches. The CDR3 nucleotides read TGTGCCATCGCTTTGGGCGGGGGCTCCTACGAGCAGTACTTC. This gives the protein CAIALGGGSYEQYF.

There are a few counts of this clone. The DNA of the CDR3 is TGCGCCAGCAGCTTAACGGGGATGGGGACTGAAGCTTTCTTT. Its protein is CASSLTGMGTEAFF. The chain joins TRBV5-1 to TRBJ1-1, with D unclear. Trimming removed 2 bases from V and 5 bases from J, with 13 bases in between. This CDR3 contains 14 residues. Germline V lookup: CDR1 SGHRS, CDR2 YFSETQ.

The chain recombines TRBV19 with TRBJ2-3; perhaps TRBD1 as D (6 bases). The CDR3 is 14 residues long. Deletions cut 7 bases from V and 9 bases from J, with 20 bases between. Germline lookup yields CDR1 LNHDA and CDR2 SQIVND (reference sequence). The CDR3 coding sequence is TGTGCCAGTACTTTAACGGACAGATGGGGAACGCAGTATTTT. It encodes CASTLTDRWGTQYF.

This chain connects TRBV4-1 to TRBJ1-2; TRBD1 matches at 7 bases. The CDR3 is 14 residues long. Trimming took 0 bases from V and 6 from J; bases not matched to a gene: 4. The germline V gene encodes CDR1 MGHRA and CDR2 YSYEKL. CDR3 protein: CASSQEPDRDGYTF. CDR3 coding DNA: TGCGCCAGCAGCCAAGAGCCCGACAGGGATGGCTACACCTTC.

The chain couples TRBV28 to TRBJ1-1; no clear D gene. CDR1 and CDR2 (germline): MDHEN, SYDVKM. Trimming shortened V by 6 bases and J by 0 bases, and 14 bases separated the two germline ends. The CDR3 is 15 amino acids. CDR3 residues: CASRAPGGMNTEAFF. The CDR3, as DNA: TGTGCCAGCAGGGCACCGGGTGGAATGAACACTGAAGCTTTCTTT.

This sequence joins TRBV19 and TRBJ2-1; 7 bases line up with TRBD1. CDR3 size: 14 residues. With 4 bases clipped from V and 3 bases from J, the junction kept 3 bases outside the gene matches. Germline V gene lookup returns CDR1 LNHDA and CDR2 SQIVND (reference sequence). CDR3 bases: TGTGCCAGTAGTAACGGACAGGTCTACAATGAGCAGTTCTTC. Protein product: CASSNGQVYNEQFF.

This sequence joins TRBV5-5 and TRBJ1-4, with D perhaps TRBD1 (5 bases). The CDR3 is 15 residues long. V lost 3 bases to trimming and J lost 7 bases, with 16 bases between them. From germline, CDR1 is SGHKS and CDR2 YYEKEE (reference sequence). The DNA of the CDR3 is TGTGCCAGCAGCTCGGGCCCTTCTAGGGGTGAAAAACTGTTTTTT. This translates into CASSSGPSRGEKLFF.

The chain couples TRBV7-9 to TRBJ2-7; D might be TRBD1 (6 bases). Trimming cost V 3 bases and J 3 bases, with 12 bases left between them. This CDR3 comprises 14 residues. Germline V gives CDR1 SEHNR, CDR2 FQNEAQ (reference sequence). The CDR3 bases are TGTGCCAGCAGCTTGACTGCAGGGGTCTACGAGCAGTACTTC. Its protein product is CASSLTAGVYEQYF.

This rearrangement joins TRBV27 to TRBJ2-7; 8 bases align to TRBD1. Germline V gene sequence: CDR1 MNHEY, CDR2 SMNVEV (reference sequence). V lost 6 bases to trimming and J lost 5 bases; unmatched junction nucleotides: 6. This CDR3 spans 13 amino acids. The CDR3 spells CASSLTGVDEQYF. CDR3 DNA sequence: TGTGCCAGCAGCTTGACAGGGGTAGACGAGCAGTACTTC.

This chain links TRBV28 with TRBJ2-6; D call uncertain. The germline V and J ends were trimmed by 5 bases and 5 bases, with 16 bases remaining between them. This CDR3 has 16 residues. Germline assignment: CDR1 MDHEN and CDR2 SYDVKM. The CDR3 DNA is TGTGCCAGCAGTGTATATCTACAAAGTCGGGCCAACGTCCTGACTTTC. It encodes CASSVYLQSRANVLTF.

The V and J genes are TRBV5-6 and TRBJ2-7; D ambiguous. The CDR3 totals 16 residues. Deletions cut 0 bases from V and 2 bases from J, with 15 bases between. Germline V gene data show CDR1 as SGHDT and CDR2 as YYEEEE. The CDR3 region is CASSLGGRGRTYEQYF. CDR3 coding DNA: TGTGCCAGCAGCTTGGGTGGGCGTGGGCGTACCTACGAGCAGTACTTC.

This clone has only one observation. V gene TRBV7-3 combines with J gene TRBJ2-7; D remains unclear. The CDR3 is 13 residues long. CDR1 and CDR2 (germline): SGHTA, FQGTGA. V lost 3 bases to trimming and J lost 6 bases, with 12 bases between them. The DNA of the CDR3 is TGTGCCAGCAGCTTCGGTCCGGGCAGCGAGCAGTACTTC. Protein sequence: CASSFGPGSEQYF.

The rearrangement uses TRBV5-6 and TRBJ1-5, with 7 bases matching TRBD1. CDR1 SGHDT and CDR2 YYEEEE come from the germline V gene. The CDR3 spans 14 residues. Losses at the gene ends were 2 bases for V and 3 bases for J; bases not matched to a gene: 2. The CDR3: CASSLQGINQPQHF. In nucleotides, the CDR3 is TGTGCCAGCAGCTTACAGGGGATCAATCAGCCCCAGCATTTT.

With regard to this clone: The same CDR3 also results from other DNA sequences found in this sample. The chain has TRBV5-1 and TRBJ2-3, with D unclear. The CDR3 extends over 14 amino acids. V shed 2 bases and J shed 3 bases, with 10 bases lying between them. Germline assignment: CDR1 SGHRS and CDR2 YFSETQ. CDR3 sequence reads: CASSFRGDTDTQYF. The CDR3 coding sequence is TGCGCCAGCAGCTTCCGAGGCGATACAGATACGCAGTATTTT. The full variable domain, rest sourced from reference TRBV5-1 and TRBJ2-3, is KAGVTQTPRYLIKTRGQQVTLSCSPISGHRSVSWYQQTPGQGLQFLFEYFSETQRNKGNFPGRFSGRQFSNSRSEMNVSTLELGDSALYLCASSFRGDTDTQYFGPGTRLTVL.

This clone was seen only a few times. The chain has TRBV9 and TRBJ1-1; D gene unclear. Trimming cost V 0 bases and J 3 bases, with 6 bases left between them. The CDR3 length is 13 residues. From germline, CDR1 is SGDLS and CDR2 YYNGEE. DNA of the CDR3: TGTGCCAGCAGCGTAGATGGGGACACTGAAGCTTTCTTT. Amino acids: CASSVDGDTEAFF.

This sequence joins TRBV5-4 and TRBJ2-4, with D unclear. CDR3 length: 14 amino acids. Germline lookup yields CDR1 SGHNT and CDR2 YYREEE (reference sequence). V was cut by 4 bases and J by 0 bases, with 8 bases left in between. This CDR3 reads CASSEELAKNIQYF. CDR3 nucleotides: TGTGCCAGCAGCGAAGAACTAGCCAAAAACATTCAGTACTTC.

This clone showed up just a few times. J is TRBJ1-5 and V is TRBV7-6, with D uncertain. This CDR3 is 13 amino acids long. Germline V gene data show CDR1 as SGHVS and CDR2 as FNYEAQ. V dropped 1 base and J dropped 2 bases, with 3 bases sitting between them. The CDR3 protein is CASSLDRNQPQHF. The CDR3 coding sequence is TGTGCCAGCAGCTTAGATCGCAATCAGCCCCAGCATTTT.

The chain uses TRBV5-6 and TRBJ2-1, with D maybe TRBD1 (5 bases). CDR1 is SGHDT and CDR2 is YYEEEE in the germline V gene. This CDR3 is 13 amino acids long. Trimming stripped 5 bases from V and 7 bases from J, with 13 bases between. The CDR3 sequence is CASRFTGENEQFF. The CDR3 DNA reads as TGTGCCAGCAGGTTTACAGGAGAGAATGAGCAGTTCTTC.

The V gene is TRBV2, the J gene TRBJ1-1, with 9 positions matching TRBD1. J lost 2 bases, V lost 7 bases, and 5 bases had no gene match. Per the germline V gene, CDR1 is SNHLY and CDR2 is FYNNEI. The CDR3 spans 14 residues. CDR3 sequence: CASIKDRGNTEAFF. The CDR3 DNA is TGTGCCAGCATTAAGGACAGGGGTAACACTGAAGCTTTCTTT.

The chain is built from TRBV11-2 and TRBJ2-1, with TRBD2 matching 16 bases. The CDR3 is made up of 16 amino acids. Germline lookup yields CDR1 SGHAT and CDR2 FQNNGV. V lost 6 bases, J lost 7 bases, and 6 bases stayed unmatched. In nucleotides, the CDR3 is TGTGCCAGCAGGGGACTAGCGGGAGGGCGGGGGAATGAGCAGTTCTTC. It yields the protein CASRGLAGGRGNEQFF.

The chain is built from TRBV6-1 and TRBJ2-1; D is perhaps TRBD2 (5 bases). V was pared by 11 bases and J by 3 bases, with 17 bases between. The CDR3 has 14 amino acids. CDR1 MNHNS and CDR2 SASEGT come from the germline V gene. CDR3 protein: CAVQSGMGYNEQFF. The CDR3 DNA sequence: TGTGCCGTTCAGTCGGGGATGGGCTACAATGAGCAGTTCTTC.

The V gene is TRBV7-7, the J gene TRBJ2-1; perhaps TRBD1 as D (6 bases). Looked up from germline, CDR1 is SSHAT and CDR2 is FNYEAQ (reference sequence). The CDR3 covers 15 residues. Trimming shortened V by 7 bases and J by 4 bases, and 17 bases separated the two germline ends. CDR3: CASTPLDRVYNEQFF. CDR3 nucleotide sequence: TGTGCCAGCACCCCTCTGGACAGAGTATACAATGAGCAGTTCTTC.

This chain links TRBV5-1 with TRBJ2-3; a weak D match, TRBD2 (6 bases). The germline V and J ends were trimmed by 2 bases and 1 base, with 11 bases remaining between them. Germline V gene sequence: CDR1 SGHRS, CDR2 YFSETQ. The CDR3 extends over 15 amino acids. CDR3 amino acids: CASSFEAGRTDTQYF. CDR3 in DNA: TGCGCCAGCAGCTTTGAGGCGGGGCGCACAGATACGCAGTATTTT. The variable domain in full, completed from reference TRBV5-1 and TRBJ2-3, reads KAGVTQTPRYLIKTRGQQVTLSCSPISGHRSVSWYQQTPGQGLQFLFEYFSETQRNKGNFPGRFSGRQFSNSRSEMNVSTLELGDSALYLCASSFEAGRTDTQYFGPGTRLTVL.

This chain connects TRBV29-1 to TRBJ2-6; D uncertain. The V gene lost 2 bases and the J gene lost 2 bases, with 4 bases spanning the gap. The CDR3 totals 13 residues. Germline assignment: CDR1 SQVTM and CDR2 ANQGSEA. The CDR3 DNA reads TGCAGCGTTGAAAACCCTGGGGCCAACGTCCTGACTTTC. This gives the protein CSVENPGANVLTF.

The chain has TRBV19 and TRBJ2-7; perhaps TRBD1 as D (5 bases). V gave up 6 bases and J gave up 1 base, with 13 bases separating them. CDR3 size: 14 residues. Germline CDR1 LNHDA, CDR2 SQIVND (reference sequence). DNA of the CDR3: TGTGCCAGTAGCACCGGTACAGGTTCCTACGAGCAGTACTTC. Residues: CASSTGTGSYEQYF.

The rearrangement links TRBV13 to TRBJ2-7; D ambiguous. The V end was cut by 0 bases, the J end by 0 bases, with 9 bases between. This CDR3 is 15 amino acids long. Germline lookup yields CDR1 PRHDT and CDR2 FYEKMQ (reference sequence). The CDR3 bases are TGTGCCAGCAGCTTAGGGGCAGCAGCCTCCTACGAGCAGTACTTC. It translates to CASSLGAAASYEQYF.

The V gene is TRBV27, the J gene TRBJ2-7; 7 bases are shared with TRBD1. The junction had 9 bases not matched to a gene; V was cut back by 6 bases and J by 7 bases. This CDR3 region has 13 residues. Germline assignment: CDR1 MNHEY and CDR2 SMNVEV (reference sequence). The CDR3 coding sequence is TGTGCCAGCAGAAAAACAGGGGTTGAGGAGCAGTACTTC. Amino acids: CASRKTGVEEQYF.

The rearrangement links TRBV7-6 to TRBJ2-5; no reliable D call. Germline CDR1 and CDR2: SGHVS and FNYEAQ. This CDR3 contains 11 residues. V lost 5 bases, J lost 0 bases, and 1 base lay in between. The chain's CDR3 is CASSHQETQYF. The CDR3 DNA follows: TGTGCCAGCAGCCACCAAGAGACCCAGTACTTC.

This chain connects TRBV7-3 to TRBJ2-3; 8 bases are shared with TRBD2. Germline CDR1 and CDR2: SGHTA and FQGTGA. CDR3 size: 15 residues. After removal of 6 bases from V and 1 base from J, the junction contained 6 bases not matched to a gene. The CDR3 DNA reads as TGTGCCAGCAGTACCGGACTAGCCGGCACAGATACGCAGTATTTT. Translating it yields CASSTGLAGTDTQYF.

The chain employs TRBV9 and TRBJ1-3, with a weak D call TRBD1 (5 bases). Per germline, CDR1 SGDLS and CDR2 YYNGEE. This CDR3 contains 15 residues. V was shortened by 3 bases and J by 3 bases, with 13 bases between the two germline ends. The CDR3 bases are TGTGCCAGCAGCGGACGGACACGGAATGGAAACACCATATATTTT. Protein: CASSGRTRNGNTIYF.